The T cell receptor (beta chain) under discussion was sequenced for a study of cytomegalovirus exposure and HLA in healthy donors. Only a few counts were recorded for this clone. The PCR contained 60 Vbeta and 13 Jbeta primers. The data were produced by immunoSEQ multiplex PCR, yet TCRdb's version contains in-frame clones alone and is incomplete. The table lists 100,000 to 150,000 clones, over 65% of them singletons. J gave up 6 bases and V 1 base, and 4 bases lay outside the gene matches. There are 15 residues in the CDR3. Looked up from germline, CDR1 is LNHDA and CDR2 is SQIVND (reference sequence).

The receptor comes from a woman aged 40 to 50 in good health and CMV-seropositive. The chain links TRBV19 to TRBJ2-5, with 11 bases identical to TRBD1. Sequencing was carried out using PBMCs. The CDR3 region is CASSIGTGGAKTQYF. DNA of the CDR3: TGTGCCAGTAGTATAGGGACAGGGGGCGCAAAGACCCAGTACTTC.